The 10 T cell receptor beta chains below were found in one sample sequenced in a study of cytomegalovirus exposure and HLA in healthy donors. The PCR was carried out with 60 Vbeta primers and 13 Jbeta primers. Assay used: immunoSEQ multiplex PCR; TCRdb lists only in-frame clones, some missing. The sample shows 150,000 to 200,000 clones, 60% to 80% of them seen only once. Sequenced: PBMCs. These receptors were collected from a man between 35 and 55 years old in good health and CMV-seropositive.

The chain recombines TRBV5-5 with TRBJ1-5; D is uncertain. V lost 6 bases and J lost 9, with 19 bases in between. CDR1 is SGHKS, CDR2 YYEKEE, per germline (reference sequence). The CDR3 length is 14 residues. CDR3 protein: CASNLDLVEAPQHF. CDR3 DNA: TGTGCCAGCAACCTGGACCTGGTGGAGGCGCCCCAGCATTTT.

V is TRBV6-1 and J is TRBJ2-4; TRBD2 is a possible D gene (6 bases). V lost 2 bases and J lost 0, with 11 bases in between. Germline CDR1 MNHNS, CDR2 SASEGT. The CDR3 runs to 16 residues. The CDR3 DNA reads as TGTGCCAGCAGTGAATTGGGCGGGGTAGCCAAAAACATTCAGTACTTC. The encoded protein is CASSELGGVAKNIQYF.

The V gene is TRBV2, the J gene TRBJ1-5; 8 bases align to TRBD1. Germline values: CDR1 SNHLY, CDR2 FYNNEI. Trimming cost V 6 bases and J 2 bases; bases outside gene matches: 6. The CDR3 contains 15 residues. The CDR3 reads CASREDRVGNQPQHF. CDR3 nucleotides: TGTGCCAGCAGAGAGGACAGGGTGGGCAATCAGCCCCAGCATTTT.

The gene calls are TRBV19 and TRBJ2-3, with TRBD2 matching over 7 bases. Germline lookup yields CDR1 LNHDA and CDR2 SQIVND (reference sequence). The CDR3 is 16 residues long. The ends lost 2 bases at V and 2 bases at J; junction bases unmatched: 7. The CDR3 is CASSIRGRGYTDTQYF. For the CDR3, the DNA is TGTGCCAGTAGTATACGGGGGAGGGGATACACAGATACGCAGTATTTT.

V gene TRBV19 combines with J gene TRBJ2-3, with TRBD2 as a possible D gene (6 bases). This CDR3 is 16 amino acids long. The germline gives CDR1 LNHDA, CDR2 SQIVND (reference sequence). Trimming cost V 6 bases and J 2 bases, with 18 bases left between them. The CDR3 coding sequence is TGTGCCAGTAGCCACTCCCGACTAGGATCCACAGATACGCAGTATTTT. Translation: CASSHSRLGSTDTQYF.

J is TRBJ2-2 and V is TRBV9, with TRBD2 identical over 14 bases. The CDR3 totals 20 residues. Germline-derived CDR1 and CDR2 are SGDLS and YYNGEE. V lost 0 bases and J lost 3; bases outside the gene matches: 10. The CDR3 here is CASSVVGTSGSAVYTGELFF. The CDR3, as DNA: TGTGCCAGCAGCGTAGTGGGGACTAGCGGGAGCGCGGTATACACCGGGGAGCTGTTTTTT.

The rearrangement links TRBV11-1 to TRBJ1-2; 10 bases are shared with TRBD1. Losses at the gene ends were 5 bases for V and 4 bases for J; bases not matched to a gene: 10. The length of the CDR3 is 16 residues. CDR1 and CDR2 (germline): SGHAT, FQDESV (reference sequence). CDR3 sequence reads: CASSPPPGQGTYGYTF. CDR3 DNA sequence: TGTGCCAGCAGCCCACCCCCGGGACAGGGGACCTATGGCTACACCTTC.

The chain recombines TRBV6-5 with TRBJ2-3; possible D gene TRBD1, 6 bases. The ends were cut back, 5 bases at V and 1 base at J, with 10 bases in the middle. The V gene's germline CDR1 is MNHEY and CDR2 SVGAGI. The CDR3 is 14 residues long. CDR3 DNA: TGTGCCAGCAGTGACAGGATGCGCACAGATACGCAGTATTTT. Its translation: CASSDRMRTDTQYF.

The chain employs TRBV13 and TRBJ2-1; weak D call: TRBD2 (5 bases). V lost 2 bases and J lost 10, with 9 bases in between. The germline V gene encodes CDR1 PRHDT and CDR2 FYEKMQ (reference sequence). CDR3 length equals 12 residues. The CDR3 DNA reads TGTGCCAGCAGCTTAAACAGCGGAGAGCAGTTCTTC. Amino acids: CASSLNSGEQFF.

CDR3 sequence: CASSLLTGGDTEAFF. The CDR3 bases are TGCGCCAGCAGCCTGCTGACAGGGGGTGACACTGAAGCTTTCTTT. This chain joins TRBV5-1 and TRBJ1-1; 9 bases line up with TRBD1. The CDR3 sequence is 15 residues long. Per germline, CDR1 SGHRS and CDR2 YFSETQ. The V gene end was trimmed by 4 bases and the J gene end by 3 bases; junction bases not matched to a gene: 7.